Below, 22 T cell receptor beta chains from the same sample are listed, as sequenced in a study of shared T cell receptors in the human thymus. TCRdb's table, derived via immunoSEQ multiplex PCR, lists solely in-frame clones and lacks some. The repertoire holds 600,000 or so clones, with approximately 89% as singletons. These data are also associated with another study on human thymus T cells.

Material: thymocytes. The origin of the receptors is a boy less than two years old with a congenital heart defect.

V gene TRBV19 combines with J gene TRBJ1-1; 7 bases are shared with TRBD1. V gave up 3 bases and J gave up 0 bases; unmatched junction bases: 1. CDR3 length equals 14 residues. The V gene's germline CDR1 is LNHDA and CDR2 SQIVND (reference sequence). This CDR3 reads CASSIGQVNTEAFF. CDR3 in DNA: TGTGCCAGTAGTATTGGACAGGTGAACACTGAAGCTTTCTTT.

This clone appeared once. The chain joins TRBV6-6 to TRBJ2-5, with D possibly being TRBD1 (5 bases). V lost 5 bases to trimming and J lost 5 bases, with 21 bases between them. The CDR3 totals 16 residues. CDR1 is MNHNY, CDR2 SVGAGI, per germline (reference sequence). CDR3 residues: CASSLPSDGPGETQYF. CDR3 sequence (DNA): TGTGCCAGCAGTCTCCCTTCGGACGGACCAGGGGAGACCCAGTACTTC.

The chain recombines TRBV4-2 with TRBJ1-3; unclear D gene. V gave up 0 bases and J gave up 3 bases, with 12 bases separating them. Germline V gene data show CDR1 as LGHNA and CDR2 as YNFKEQ. This CDR3 is 16 amino acids long. This CDR3 is CASSQEDHKVGNTIYF. CDR3 in DNA: TGTGCCAGCAGCCAAGAAGATCACAAAGTTGGAAACACCATATATTTT.

V is TRBV6-5 and J is TRBJ2-7; D unclear. The CDR3 has 16 residues. Germline lookup yields CDR1 MNHEY and CDR2 SVGAGI. V gave up 0 bases and J gave up 0 bases, with 12 bases separating them. The CDR3: CASSYSSLQSSYEQYF. In nucleotides, the CDR3 is TGTGCCAGCAGTTACTCGAGCCTACAGAGCTCCTACGAGCAGTACTTC.

This chain links TRBV28 with TRBJ1-3; 7 bases match TRBD1. V lost 7 bases and J lost 0; bases outside the gene matches: 12. CDR1 and CDR2 (germline): MDHEN, SYDVKM. The CDR3 spans 17 residues. CDR3 protein: CASTRHRGRSSGNTIYF. CDR3 coding DNA: TGTGCCAGCACCCGTCACAGGGGTCGTAGCTCTGGAAACACCATATATTTT.

The V call is TRBV9, the J call TRBJ2-3, with a weak D call TRBD2 (6 bases). The CDR3 runs to 17 residues. Germline V lookup: CDR1 SGDLS, CDR2 YYNGEE. The ends were cut back, 3 bases at V and 0 bases at J, with 17 bases in the middle. The CDR3 region has the DNA TGTGCCAGCAGCGCAGGGAATAGGAGGGAGAGCACAGATACGCAGTATTTT. Translated, it gives CASSAGNRRESTDTQYF.

The chain links TRBV4-3 to TRBJ1-6; D remains unclear. The ends were cut back, 0 bases at V and 3 bases at J, with 15 bases in the middle. Germline assignment: CDR1 LGHNA and CDR2 YSLEER. The CDR3 totals 18 residues. The DNA for the CDR3 is TGCGCCAGCAGCCAAGAGGTTACAATCCCTTTCTATAATTCACCCCTCCACTTT. This encodes CASSQEVTIPFYNSPLHF.

CDR3 protein: CAWENRKETQYF. The CDR3 DNA reads TGTGCCTGGGAAAACAGGAAAGAGACCCAGTACTTC. The genes are TRBV30 and TRBJ2-5, with D possibly matching TRBD1 (5 bases). Trimming took off 5 bases at V and 3 bases at J, with 10 bases between the two ends. This CDR3 spans 12 amino acids. Germline V gene data show CDR1 as GTSNPN and CDR2 as SVGIG (reference sequence).

This clone showed up just once. This CDR3 reads CASSPPRSTSGPYEQYF. The CDR3 bases are TGTGCCAGCAGCCCTCCGCGGTCCACTAGCGGCCCCTACGAGCAGTACTTC. The genes are TRBV7-9 and TRBJ2-7; 8 positions match TRBD2. After removal of 5 bases from V and 2 bases from J, the junction contained 14 bases not matched to a gene. Germline V gene lookup returns CDR1 SEHNR and CDR2 FQNEAQ (reference sequence). The CDR3 length is 17 residues.

V usage is TRBV27 and J usage is TRBJ1-4, with D perhaps matching TRBD1 (6 bases). The V end was cut by 6 bases, the J end by 4 bases, with 18 bases between. Germline V gives CDR1 MNHEY, CDR2 SMNVEV (reference sequence). This CDR3 spans 16 amino acids. The CDR3 coding sequence is TGTGCCAGCAGACAGAAGGGACAAAACCGTAATGAAAAACTGTTTTTT. This encodes CASRQKGQNRNEKLFF.

The chain uses TRBV19 and TRBJ1-2, with 9 bases aligning to TRBD1. This CDR3 has 15 residues. Trimming at V came to 6 bases and at J to 5 bases, leaving 10 bases not matched to a gene. Germline V gene sequence: CDR1 LNHDA, CDR2 SQIVND (reference sequence). CDR3 protein: CASSKSPGQGYGYTF. DNA for the CDR3: TGTGCCAGTAGCAAAAGCCCGGGACAGGGATATGGCTACACCTTC.

V is TRBV5-1 and J is TRBJ2-3; 8 bases map to TRBD2. CDR3 length: 15 amino acids. Germline lookup yields CDR1 SGHRS and CDR2 YFSETQ. Trimming at V came to 2 bases and at J to 0 bases, leaving 2 bases not matched to a gene. CDR3 DNA: TGCGCCAGCAGCTTTAGCGGGACTAGCACAGATACGCAGTATTTT. Protein: CASSFSGTSTDTQYF.

The chain joins TRBV7-6 to TRBJ1-1, with D unclear. CDR1 is SGHVS, CDR2 FNYEAQ, per germline. The CDR3 length is 17 residues. V gave up 5 bases and J gave up 6 bases, with 25 bases separating them. CDR3 nucleotide sequence: TGTGCCAGCAGCCCCCCAACAGCCCCCACGTCTATTCCTGAAGCTTTCTTT. As protein: CASSPPTAPTSIPEAFF.

This sequence joins TRBV11-2 and TRBJ2-7; 12 bases align to TRBD2. This CDR3 is built from 13 residues. The J segment lost 7 bases and the V segment lost 5 bases, leaving 3 bases of the junction unmatched. Germline lookup yields CDR1 SGHAT and CDR2 FQNNGV. Written as DNA, the CDR3 is TGTGCCAGCAGCCCCGGACTAGCGGGAGAGCAGTACTTC. Its translation: CASSPGLAGEQYF. The variable domain in full, with the rest retrieved from reference TRBV11-2 and TRBJ2-7, is EAGVAQSPRYKIIEKRQSVAFWCNPISGHATLYWYQQILGQGPKLLIQFQNNGVVDDSQLPKDRFSAERLKGVDSTLKIQPAKLEDSAVYLCASSPGLAGEQYFGPGTRLTVT.

This chain joins TRBV6-6 and TRBJ1-2, with D possibly TRBD1 on 6 matching bases. The germline gives CDR1 MNHNY, CDR2 SVGAGI (reference sequence). The V end lost 6 bases, the J end lost 3 bases, and 11 bases lay between the germline ends. This CDR3 contains 13 residues. This CDR3 is CASSPDRYYGYTF. Written as DNA, the CDR3 is TGTGCCAGCAGCCCTGACAGGTACTATGGCTACACCTTC.

The CDR3 loop is CAIQGAVQPQHF. The CDR3 nucleotides are TGTGCCATACAGGGGGCAGTTCAGCCCCAGCATTTT. The chain combines TRBV6-1 with TRBJ1-5; TRBD1 matches 9 bases. Germline CDR1 MNHNS, CDR2 SASEGT. The trim removed 10 bases at V and 6 bases at J, leaving 4 bases unmatched. The CDR3 is made up of 12 amino acids.

In its sample, this clone was seen once. The chain links TRBV19 to TRBJ1-5, with a tentative D call TRBD1 (5 bases). The CDR3 consists of 13 residues. With 11 bases removed from V and 4 bases from J, the gap between germline ends came to 15 bases. Germline V lookup: CDR1 LNHDA, CDR2 SQIVND (reference sequence). This CDR3 is CAAGRSLNQPQHF. CDR3 DNA: TGTGCCGCGGGGCGGAGCTTGAATCAGCCCCAGCATTTT.

This rearrangement joins TRBV7-9 to TRBJ1-2; 10 positions agree with TRBD1. The J segment lost 0 bases and the V segment lost 2 bases, leaving 3 bases of the junction unmatched. This CDR3 is 16 amino acids long. Germline lookup yields CDR1 SEHNR and CDR2 FQNEAQ (reference sequence). The CDR3 DNA reads TGTGCCAGCAGCTTACGGGACAGGGGTGCTAACTATGGCTACACCTTC. It translates to CASSLRDRGANYGYTF.

This chain links TRBV30 with TRBJ1-1; TRBD1 aligns across 8 bases. The germline gives CDR1 GTSNPN, CDR2 SVGIG (reference sequence). This CDR3 has 16 amino acids. The ends lost 5 bases at V and 5 bases at J; junction bases unmatched: 16. The DNA of the CDR3 is TGTGCCTGGCAGGGGGGTGACAGGGGAGTACGAACTGAAGCTTTCTTT. This sequence encodes CAWQGGDRGVRTEAFF.

The V call is TRBV7-6, the J call TRBJ1-2; 10 bases map to TRBD1. There are 16 residues in the CDR3. With 3 bases clipped from V and 4 bases from J, the junction kept 8 bases outside the gene matches. Per germline, CDR1 SGHVS and CDR2 FNYEAQ. The chain's CDR3 is CASSFKPGTGVYGYTF. CDR3 bases: TGTGCCAGCAGCTTTAAACCCGGGACAGGGGTCTATGGCTACACCTTC. The whole variable domain, filled in from reference TRBV7-6 and TRBJ1-2, reads GAGVSQSPRYKVTKRGQDVALRCDPISGHVSLYWYRQALGQGPEFLTYFNYEAQQDKSGLPNDRFSAERPEGSISTLTIQRTEQRDSAMYRCASSFKPGTGVYGYTFGSGTRLTVV.

This chain uses TRBV2 with TRBJ2-4; D may be TRBD2 (7 bases). Trimming left V 8 bases short and J 3 bases short, with 14 bases between. The length of the CDR3 is 14 residues. Germline values: CDR1 SNHLY, CDR2 FYNNEI. CDR3: CASRGAPLKNIQYF. The CDR3 nucleotides are TGTGCCAGCCGGGGGGCCCCGCTCAAAAACATTCAGTACTTC.

In its sample, this clone was seen a few times. DNA for the CDR3: TGTGCCAGCAGTGTAACAGGGATCGAGCAGTACTTC. It is translated as CASSVTGIEQYF. J is TRBJ2-7 and V is TRBV6-1; D possibly corresponds to TRBD1 (6 bases). Trimming removed 4 bases at V and 6 bases at J, with 10 bases between. CDR3 length: 12 residues. Germline assignment: CDR1 MNHNS and CDR2 SASEGT.